This TCR beta chain was found in a study of T cells after posttransplantation cyclophosphamide. Points from the study as a whole: Later post-transplant blood repertoires were often dominated by donor CD8+ memory clones. Recipient CMV seropositivity and CMV reactivation strongly tracked TRB clonality.

This clone was counted only a few times. Its specificity is not known. V gave up 5 bases and J gave up 4 bases, with 5 bases separating them. The CDR3 has 11 amino acids. Clones were read by immunoSEQ multiplex PCR, and TCRdb kept only the in-frame ones, dropping some. This sample comprises about 30,000 clones, none seen once only. The chain links TRBV12-3 or TRBV12-4 to TRBJ1-2; D may be TRBD1 (5 bases). This clonotype originated in a woman aged 55-75 years in good health, CMV-negative, and a related stem cell transplant donor. The sequencing sample was made of PBMCs. The CDR3 region has the DNA TGTGCCAGCAGTAGGGGCTATGGCTACACCTTC. Translation: CASSRGYGYTF.